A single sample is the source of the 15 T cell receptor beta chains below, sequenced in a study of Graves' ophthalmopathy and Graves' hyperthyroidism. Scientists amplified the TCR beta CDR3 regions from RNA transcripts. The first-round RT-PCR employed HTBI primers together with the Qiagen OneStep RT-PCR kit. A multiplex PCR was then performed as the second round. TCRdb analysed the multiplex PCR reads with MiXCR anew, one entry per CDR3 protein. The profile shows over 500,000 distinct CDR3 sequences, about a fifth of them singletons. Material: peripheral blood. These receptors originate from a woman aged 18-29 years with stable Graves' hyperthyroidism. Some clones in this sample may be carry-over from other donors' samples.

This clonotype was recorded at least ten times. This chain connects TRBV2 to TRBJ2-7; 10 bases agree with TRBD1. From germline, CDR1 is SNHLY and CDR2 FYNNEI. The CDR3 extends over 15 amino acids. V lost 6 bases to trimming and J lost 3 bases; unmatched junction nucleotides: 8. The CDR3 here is CASRNRDRGNYEQYF. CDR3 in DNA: TGTGCCAGCAGGAACCGGGACAGGGGTAACTACGAGCAGTACTTC.

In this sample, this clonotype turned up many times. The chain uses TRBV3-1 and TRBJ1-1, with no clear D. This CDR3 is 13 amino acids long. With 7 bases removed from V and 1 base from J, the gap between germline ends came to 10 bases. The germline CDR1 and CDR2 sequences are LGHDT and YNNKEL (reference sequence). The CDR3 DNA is TGTGCCAGCAACGCGGGATGGAACACTGAAGCTTTCTTT. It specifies CASNAGWNTEAFF.

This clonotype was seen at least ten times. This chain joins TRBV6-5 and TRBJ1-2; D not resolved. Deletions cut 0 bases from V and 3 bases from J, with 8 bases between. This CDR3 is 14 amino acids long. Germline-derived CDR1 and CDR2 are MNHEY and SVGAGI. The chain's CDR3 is CASSYSGRDYGYTF. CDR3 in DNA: TGTGCCAGCAGTTACTCGGGGAGAGACTATGGCTACACCTTC.

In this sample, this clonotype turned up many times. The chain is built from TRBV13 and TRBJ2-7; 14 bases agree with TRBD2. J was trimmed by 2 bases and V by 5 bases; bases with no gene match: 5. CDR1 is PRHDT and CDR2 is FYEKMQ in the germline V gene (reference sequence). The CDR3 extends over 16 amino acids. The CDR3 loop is CASSTGLAGATYEQYF. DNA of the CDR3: TGTGCCAGCAGCACGGGACTAGCGGGGGCGACCTACGAGCAGTACTTC.

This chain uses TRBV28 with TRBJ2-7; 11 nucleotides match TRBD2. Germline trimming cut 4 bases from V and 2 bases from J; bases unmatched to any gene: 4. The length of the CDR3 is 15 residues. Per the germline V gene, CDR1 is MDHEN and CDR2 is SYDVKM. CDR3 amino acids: CASSSRTSGPYEQYF. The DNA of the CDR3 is TGTGCCAGCAGTTCACGGACTAGCGGGCCCTACGAGCAGTACTTC. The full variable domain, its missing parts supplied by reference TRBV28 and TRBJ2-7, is DVKVTQSSRYLVKRTGEKVFLECVQDMDHENMFWYRQDPGLGLRLIYFSYDVKMKEKGDIPEGYSVSREKKERFSLILESASTNQTSMYLCASSSRTSGPYEQYFGPGTRLTVT.

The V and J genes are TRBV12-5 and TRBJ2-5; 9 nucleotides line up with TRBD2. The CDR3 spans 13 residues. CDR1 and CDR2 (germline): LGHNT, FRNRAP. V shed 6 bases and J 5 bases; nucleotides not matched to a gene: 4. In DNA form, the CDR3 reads TGTGCTAGTGGACTAGCGGGTATGGAGACCCAGTACTTC. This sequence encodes CASGLAGMETQYF.

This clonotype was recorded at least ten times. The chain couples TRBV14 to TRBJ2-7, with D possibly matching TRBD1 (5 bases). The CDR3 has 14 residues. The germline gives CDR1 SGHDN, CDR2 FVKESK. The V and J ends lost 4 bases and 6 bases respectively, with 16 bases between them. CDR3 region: CASSPRTRVGEQYF. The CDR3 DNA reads TGTGCCAGCAGCCCCCGGACACGGGTCGGCGAGCAGTACTTC.

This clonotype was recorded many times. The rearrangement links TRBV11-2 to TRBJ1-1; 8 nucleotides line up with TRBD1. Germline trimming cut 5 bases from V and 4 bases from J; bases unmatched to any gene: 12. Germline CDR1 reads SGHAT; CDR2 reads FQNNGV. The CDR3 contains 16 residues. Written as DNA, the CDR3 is TGTGCCAGCAGCCCAATGGTAATAACAGGGGGCACTGAAGCTTTCTTT. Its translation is CASSPMVITGGTEAFF.

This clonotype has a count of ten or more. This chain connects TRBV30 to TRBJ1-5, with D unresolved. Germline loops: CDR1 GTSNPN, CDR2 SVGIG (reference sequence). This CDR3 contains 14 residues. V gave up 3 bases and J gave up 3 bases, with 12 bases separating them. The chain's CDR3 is CAWSVPRFNQPQHF. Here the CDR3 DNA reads TGTGCCTGGAGCGTTCCGCGTTTCAATCAGCCCCAGCATTTT.

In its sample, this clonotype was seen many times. CDR3 bases: TGTGCCAGCAGGATACAGGAGTATAGCAATCAGCCCCAGCATTTT. Translated, it gives CASRIQEYSNQPQHF. This rearrangement joins TRBV6-5 to TRBJ1-5, with a tentative D call TRBD1 (5 bases). Trimming cost V 6 bases and J 0 bases, with 12 bases left between them. CDR3 size: 15 residues. In germline, CDR1 is MNHEY, CDR2 SVGAGI.

CDR3: CASSGSAGTAQETQYF. The CDR3 coding sequence is TGCGCCAGCAGCGGAAGCGCCGGGACAGCTCAAGAGACCCAGTACTTC. V and J are TRBV5-1 and TRBJ2-5, with 7 bases identical to TRBD1. Germline V gene sequence: CDR1 SGHRS, CDR2 YFSETQ. After removal of 4 bases from V and 2 bases from J, the junction contained 11 bases not matched to a gene. The CDR3 extends over 16 amino acids.

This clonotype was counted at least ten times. In DNA, the CDR3 is TGCAGTGCTAGAACCCCGTTAACACCGAACTATGGCTACACCTTC. Translated, it gives CSARTPLTPNYGYTF. This chain uses TRBV20-1 with TRBJ1-2; D unresolved. The ends were cut back, 2 bases at V and 2 bases at J, with 15 bases in the middle. This CDR3 is 15 amino acids long. Germline V gene data show CDR1 as DFQATT and CDR2 as SNEGSKA (reference sequence).

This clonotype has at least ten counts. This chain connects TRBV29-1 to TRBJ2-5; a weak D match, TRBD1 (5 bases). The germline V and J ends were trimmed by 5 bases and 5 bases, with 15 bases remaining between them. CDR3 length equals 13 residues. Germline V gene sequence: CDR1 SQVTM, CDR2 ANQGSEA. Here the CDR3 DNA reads TGCAGCGTTACACCCCAGGGTAGGGAGACCCAGTACTTC. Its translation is CSVTPQGRETQYF.

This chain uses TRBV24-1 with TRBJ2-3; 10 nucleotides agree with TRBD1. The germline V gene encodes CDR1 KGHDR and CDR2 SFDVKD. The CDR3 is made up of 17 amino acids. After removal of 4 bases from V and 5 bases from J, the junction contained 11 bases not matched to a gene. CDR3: CATSEPIPGTGVDTQYF. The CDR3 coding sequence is TGTGCCACCAGTGAACCAATACCCGGGACAGGGGTAGATACGCAGTATTTT.

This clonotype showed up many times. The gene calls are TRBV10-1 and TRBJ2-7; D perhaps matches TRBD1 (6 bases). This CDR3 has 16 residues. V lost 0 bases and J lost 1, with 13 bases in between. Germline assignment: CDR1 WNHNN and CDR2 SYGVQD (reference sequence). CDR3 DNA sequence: TGCGCCAGCAGTGAGTCGATCGGGACACTATCCTACGAGCAGTACTTC. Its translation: CASSESIGTLSYEQYF.